A single sample is the source of the 28 T cell receptor beta chains below, sequenced in a study of shared clonotypes between healthy human individuals. The protocol was immunoSEQ multiplex PCR, while the TCRdb copy is restricted to in-frame clones and leaves out a portion. The sample comprises over 1.4 million clones, around 95% of which are singletons, and roughly 1.2% rests with the top ten. Sequencing input: naive CD4+ T cells sorted from blood. Subset given: CD45RA+ positively selected. These receptors came from a man younger than 40 in good health.

V gene TRBV7-6 combines with J gene TRBJ2-1; D perhaps matches TRBD2 (6 bases). Germline-derived CDR1 and CDR2 are SGHVS and FNYEAQ. Trimming stripped 3 bases from V and 0 bases from J, with 9 bases between. The CDR3 is 15 residues long. The CDR3 reads CASSFVGGSYNEQFF. CDR3 sequence (DNA): TGTGCCAGCAGCTTCGTGGGGGGCTCCTACAATGAGCAGTTCTTC.

J is TRBJ1-3 and V is TRBV18; 7 bases line up with TRBD1. Looked up from germline, CDR1 is KGHSH and CDR2 is LQKENI. This CDR3 comprises 15 residues. V was clipped by 2 bases and J by 6 bases; unmatched bases: 7. In DNA form, the CDR3 reads TGTGCCAGCTCACCATTCGACAGGGCCCTAAACACCATATATTTT. Translation gives CASSPFDRALNTIYF. The full variable domain, completed using reference TRBV18 and TRBJ1-3, is NAGVMQNPRHLVRRRGQEARLRCSPMKGHSHVYWYRQLPEEGLKFMVYLQKENIIDESGMPKERFSAEFPKEGPSILRIQQVVRGDSAAYFCASSPFDRALNTIYFGEGSWLTVV.

The chain joins TRBV7-9 to TRBJ2-7; 8 bases map to TRBD1. The germline gives CDR1 SEHNR, CDR2 FQNEAQ (reference sequence). J gave up 5 bases and V 1 base, and 1 base lay outside the gene matches. The CDR3 runs to 13 residues. The CDR3 DNA reads as TGTGCCAGCAGCTTAGACAGGGGGGACGAGCAGTACTTC. Its translation is CASSLDRGDEQYF.

The V and J genes are TRBV2 and TRBJ1-4, with unresolved D. This CDR3 comprises 13 residues. V dropped 10 bases and J dropped 6 bases, with 15 bases sitting between them. The V gene's germline CDR1 is SNHLY and CDR2 FYNNEI. In DNA, the CDR3 is TGTGCCACATCATCGGGTGGAGATGAAAAACTGTTTTTT. It encodes CATSSGGDEKLFF.

The chain uses TRBV11-2 and TRBJ2-1, with D possibly being TRBD2 (5 bases). The CDR3 sequence is 14 residues long. Germline assignment: CDR1 SGHAT and CDR2 FQNNGV. V was shortened by 5 bases and J by 6 bases, with 14 bases between the two germline ends. CDR3 in amino acids: CASSAPRRGNEQFF. The CDR3 coding sequence is TGTGCCAGCAGCGCCCCCCGACGGGGCAATGAGCAGTTCTTC.

Only one count was recorded for this clone. Other DNA sequences within the sample encode an identical CDR3. The chain employs TRBV7-8 and TRBJ2-1; D not certain. The V gene lost 1 base and the J gene lost 0 bases, with 4 bases spanning the gap. This CDR3 is built from 14 residues. From germline, CDR1 is SGHVS and CDR2 FQNEAQ. CDR3 region: CASSLESSYNEQFF. The CDR3, as DNA: TGTGCCAGCAGCTTAGAGAGCTCCTACAATGAGCAGTTCTTC.

The chain combines TRBV5-1 with TRBJ2-7; maybe TRBD1 (6 bases). The CDR3 contains 14 residues. Germline CDR1 reads SGHRS; CDR2 reads YFSETQ. V was trimmed by 7 bases and J by 2 bases, leaving 16 bases between them. The CDR3 is CASGASGTTYEQYF. The DNA for the CDR3 is TGCGCCAGCGGGGCCTCCGGGACAACCTACGAGCAGTACTTC.

This rearrangement joins TRBV7-2 to TRBJ2-5, with D perhaps TRBD2 (6 bases). CDR1 is SGHTA, CDR2 FQGNSA, per germline. V was pared by 0 bases and J by 4 bases, with 15 bases between. This CDR3 spans 16 amino acids. The CDR3 DNA is TGTGCCAGCAGCTTAGCGACGGGAGTTGAGGGAGAGACCCAGTACTTC. Amino acid sequence: CASSLATGVEGETQYF.

This chain links TRBV28 with TRBJ2-1; possibly TRBD2 for D (6 bases). CDR1 and CDR2 from the germline V gene are MDHEN and SYDVKM. The length of the CDR3 is 15 residues. The V and J ends lost 6 bases and 4 bases respectively, with 16 bases between them. For the CDR3, the DNA is TGTGCCAGCAGCCCTGAGATAGCGGCTTACAATGAGCAGTTCTTC. Its translation: CASSPEIAAYNEQFF. The full variable domain, in which reference TRBV28 and TRBJ2-1 provide the parts outside the CDR3, is DVKVTQSSRYLVKRTGEKVFLECVQDMDHENMFWYRQDPGLGLRLIYFSYDVKMKEKGDIPEGYSVSREKKERFSLILESASTNQTSMYLCASSPEIAAYNEQFFGPGTRLTVL.

The rearrangement joins TRBV5-1 to TRBJ2-1; 11 bases are shared with TRBD2. The CDR3 has 16 residues. The ends lost 3 bases at V and 3 bases at J; junction bases unmatched: 5. Germline CDR1 is SGHRS and CDR2 is YFSETQ. CDR3 residues: CASSSRGLADYNEQFF. The CDR3 bases are TGCGCCAGCAGCTCTAGGGGACTAGCGGACTACAATGAGCAGTTCTTC.

The V gene is TRBV28, the J gene TRBJ1-5; D uncertain. The CDR3 contains 14 residues. V was cut by 5 bases and J by 4 bases, with 12 bases left in between. From germline, CDR1 is MDHEN and CDR2 SYDVKM. The CDR3 DNA follows: TGTGCCAGCAGTCCATTCGGACTGAATCAGCCCCAGCATTTT. Amino acid sequence: CASSPFGLNQPQHF.

J is TRBJ2-7 and V is TRBV14, with D unclear. The germline gives CDR1 SGHDN, CDR2 FVKESK. The CDR3 extends over 14 amino acids. Trimming cost V 4 bases and J 2 bases, with 12 bases left between them. The CDR3, as DNA: TGTGCCAGCAGCCGGTTGGGTGGGACCTACGAGCAGTACTTC. Translation: CASSRLGGTYEQYF. Drawing the rest from reference TRBV14 and TRBJ2-7, the complete variable domain is EAGVTQFPSHSVIEKGQTVTLRCDPISGHDNLYWYRRVMGKEIKFLLHFVKESKQDESGMPNNRFLAERTGGTYSTLKVQPAELEDSGVYFCASSRLGGTYEQYFGPGTRLTVT.

This chain links TRBV7-2 with TRBJ2-7; 7 bases align to TRBD2. The CDR3 contains 14 residues. Germline CDR1 is SGHTA and CDR2 is FQGNSA. The trim removed 3 bases at V and 2 bases at J, leaving 4 bases unmatched. The CDR3, as DNA: TGTGCCAGCAGCTTCTTAGGACTAGCCTACGAGCAGTACTTC. Translating gives CASSFLGLAYEQYF.

The V gene is TRBV9, the J gene TRBJ2-6; TRBD2 might be the D (5 bases). Per the germline V gene, CDR1 is SGDLS and CDR2 is YYNGEE. Trimming left V 0 bases short and J 3 bases short, with 7 bases between. The CDR3 is made up of 15 amino acids. CDR3 loop: CASSVDRGGANVLTF. CDR3 DNA: TGTGCCAGCAGCGTAGACCGGGGTGGGGCCAACGTCCTGACTTTC.

The V call is TRBV4-2, the J call TRBJ1-5; 9 bases are shared with TRBD1. Unmatched junction bases numbered 2, after V lost 6 bases and J lost 2 bases. CDR1 and CDR2 (germline): LGHNA, YNFKEQ. This CDR3 has 14 residues. The CDR3 is CASSHRGRNQPQHF. The CDR3 bases are TGTGCCAGCAGTCACAGGGGGCGCAATCAGCCCCAGCATTTT.

This rearrangement joins TRBV19 to TRBJ2-3; D gene unclear. V was cut by 5 bases and J by 5 bases, with 11 bases left in between. CDR3 length: 13 amino acids. The V gene's germline CDR1 is LNHDA and CDR2 SQIVND (reference sequence). In nucleotides, the CDR3 is TGTGCCAGTAGTTCCCGTCCCCGAGATACGCAGTATTTT. Its translation: CASSSRPRDTQYF.

The chain recombines TRBV27 with TRBJ2-3; a possible D gene is TRBD2 (6 bases). V was shortened by 5 bases and J by 5 bases, with 23 bases between the two germline ends. This CDR3 has 17 amino acids. Germline CDR1 and CDR2: MNHEY and SMNVEV (reference sequence). The chain's CDR3 is CASSLFAGSSVVDTQYF. Written as DNA, the CDR3 is TGTGCCAGCAGTCTATTCGCGGGGAGCTCAGTGGTAGATACGCAGTATTTT.

The V gene is TRBV11-2, the J gene TRBJ1-2; D unclear. Germline loops: CDR1 SGHAT, CDR2 FQNNGV. The CDR3 covers 12 residues. V was shortened by 4 bases and J by 6 bases, with 9 bases between the two germline ends. The DNA of the CDR3 is TGTGCCAGCAGCTCGGTCGGGAATGGCTACACCTTC. It encodes CASSSVGNGYTF.

CDR3 region: CAIGLPENLEQYF. The CDR3 coding sequence is TGTGCCATCGGACTCCCCGAAAACCTGGAGCAGTACTTC. The chain recombines TRBV10-3 with TRBJ2-7; a possible D gene is TRBD2 (5 bases). Germline assignment: CDR1 ENHRY and CDR2 SYGVKD. The CDR3 spans 13 residues. V was cut by 8 bases and J by 7 bases, with 18 bases left in between.

This clone was detected once. The chain joins TRBV5-4 to TRBJ2-3; D unclear. CDR1 and CDR2 from the germline V gene are SGHNT and YYREEE (reference sequence). CDR3 size: 15 residues. V lost 0 bases to trimming and J lost 2 bases, with 10 bases between them. CDR3: CASSLGGRNTDTQYF. In nucleotides, the CDR3 is TGTGCCAGCAGCTTGGGGGGTCGAAACACAGATACGCAGTATTTT.

V gene TRBV28 combines with J gene TRBJ2-7, with D tentatively TRBD2 (5 bases). The CDR3 runs 14 residues. V lost 8 bases, J lost 1 base, and 15 bases lay in between. The V gene's germline CDR1 is MDHEN and CDR2 SYDVKM. CDR3 in amino acids: CASRPGWESYEQYF. CDR3 bases: TGTGCCAGCCGGCCGGGATGGGAGTCCTACGAGCAGTACTTC.

This clone was observed once. The chain uses TRBV5-4 and TRBJ2-7; 7 bases are a match to TRBD2. The CDR3 runs 18 residues. Losses at the gene ends were 2 bases for V and 4 bases for J; bases not matched to a gene: 18. The V gene's germline CDR1 is SGHNT and CDR2 YYREEE (reference sequence). CDR3 sequence reads: CASSLGNSGPSPFYEQYF. The DNA for the CDR3 is TGTGCCAGCAGCTTAGGGAATAGCGGGCCTAGCCCCTTTTACGAGCAGTACTTC.

The V call is TRBV15, the J call TRBJ1-4, with D possibly being TRBD1 (6 bases). The CDR3 consists of 15 residues. Per the germline V gene, CDR1 is LNHNV and CDR2 is YYDKDF (reference sequence). The V gene lost 6 bases and the J gene lost 5 bases, with 16 bases spanning the gap. CDR3: CATSRRGEKNEKLFF. The DNA of the CDR3 is TGTGCCACCAGTCGAAGGGGGGAAAAGAATGAAAAACTGTTTTTT.

The chain recombines TRBV28 with TRBJ1-3; D not resolved. CDR1 and CDR2 from the germline V gene are MDHEN and SYDVKM. The CDR3 spans 15 residues. V was pared by 8 bases and J by 0 bases, with 14 bases between. The DNA of the CDR3 is TGTGCCAGCGTCTCCGGGGTTATCTCTGGAAACACCATATATTTT. Its protein is CASVSGVISGNTIYF.

The J gene is TRBJ2-7, the V gene TRBV27; 9 bases are shared with TRBD1. V gave up 4 bases and J gave up 1 base; unmatched junction bases: 8. Germline CDR1 is MNHEY and CDR2 is SMNVEV (reference sequence). The CDR3 is 16 amino acids. The CDR3 spells CASSSLRGTGSYEQYF. The CDR3 DNA sequence: TGTGCCAGCAGTTCCCTAAGGGGGACAGGGTCCTACGAGCAGTACTTC.

This chain uses TRBV27 with TRBJ2-5, with D unresolved. There are 13 residues in the CDR3. The germline V gene has CDR1 MNHEY and CDR2 SMNVEV (reference sequence). With 5 bases removed from V and 4 bases from J, the gap between germline ends came to 11 bases. The CDR3: CASSPRRRETQYF. The CDR3 DNA is TGTGCCAGCAGTCCCCGCCGAAGAGAGACCCAGTACTTC.

The chain employs TRBV6-1 and TRBJ2-7; D may be TRBD1 or TRBD2 (6 bases each). Germline loops: CDR1 MNHNS, CDR2 SASEGT. V dropped 6 bases and J dropped 2 bases, with 17 bases sitting between them. The CDR3 contains 15 residues. CDR3 region: CASRSTGRLAYEQYF. CDR3 bases: TGTGCCAGCAGATCTACAGGGAGGCTAGCCTACGAGCAGTACTTC.

The chain employs TRBV28 and TRBJ2-3, with TRBD2 matching over 9 bases. J lost 2 bases, V lost 5 bases, and 5 bases had no gene match. The CDR3 length is 15 residues. The germline V gene encodes CDR1 MDHEN and CDR2 SYDVKM. The CDR3 sequence: CASSRRLAVTDTQYF. CDR3 sequence (DNA): TGTGCCAGCAGTAGGAGACTAGCGGTCACAGATACGCAGTATTTT.